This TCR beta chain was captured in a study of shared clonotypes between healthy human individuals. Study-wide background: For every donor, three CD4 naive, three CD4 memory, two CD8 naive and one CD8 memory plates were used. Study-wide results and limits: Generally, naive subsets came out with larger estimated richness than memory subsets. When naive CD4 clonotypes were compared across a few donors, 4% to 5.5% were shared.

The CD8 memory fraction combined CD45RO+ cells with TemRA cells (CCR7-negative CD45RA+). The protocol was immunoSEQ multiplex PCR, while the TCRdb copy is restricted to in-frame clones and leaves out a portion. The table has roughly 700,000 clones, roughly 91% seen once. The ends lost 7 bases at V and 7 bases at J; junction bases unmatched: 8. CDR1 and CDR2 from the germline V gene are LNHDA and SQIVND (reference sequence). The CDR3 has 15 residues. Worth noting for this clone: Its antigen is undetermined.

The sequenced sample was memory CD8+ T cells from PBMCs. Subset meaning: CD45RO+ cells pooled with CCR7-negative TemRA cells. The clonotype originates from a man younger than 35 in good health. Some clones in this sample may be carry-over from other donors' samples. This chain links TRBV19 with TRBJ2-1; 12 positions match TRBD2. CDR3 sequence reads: CASNPRTSGKNEQFF. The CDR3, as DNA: TGTGCCAGTAACCCCCGGACTAGCGGGAAGAATGAGCAGTTCTTC.